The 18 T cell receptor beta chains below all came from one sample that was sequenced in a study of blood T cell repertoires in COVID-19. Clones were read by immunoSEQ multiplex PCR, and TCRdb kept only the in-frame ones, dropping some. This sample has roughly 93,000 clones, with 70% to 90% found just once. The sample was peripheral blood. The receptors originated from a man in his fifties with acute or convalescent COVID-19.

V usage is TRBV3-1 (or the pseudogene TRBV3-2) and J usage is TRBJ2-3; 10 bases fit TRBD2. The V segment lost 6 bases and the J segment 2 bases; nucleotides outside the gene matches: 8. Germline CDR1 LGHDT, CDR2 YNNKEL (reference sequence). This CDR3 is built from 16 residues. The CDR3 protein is CASRYSGGPLTDTQYF. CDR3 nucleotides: TGTGCCAGCAGATATAGCGGGGGGCCCCTCACAGATACGCAGTATTTT.

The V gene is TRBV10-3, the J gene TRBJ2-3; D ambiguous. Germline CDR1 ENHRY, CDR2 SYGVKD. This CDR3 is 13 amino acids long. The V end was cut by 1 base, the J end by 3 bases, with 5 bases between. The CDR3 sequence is CAISELTTDTQYF. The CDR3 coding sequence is TGTGCCATCAGTGAGTTGACAACAGATACGCAGTATTTT.

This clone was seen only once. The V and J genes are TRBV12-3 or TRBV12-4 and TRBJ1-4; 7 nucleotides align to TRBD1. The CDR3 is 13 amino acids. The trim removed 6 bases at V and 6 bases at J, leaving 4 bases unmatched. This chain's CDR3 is CASRGTVDEKLFF. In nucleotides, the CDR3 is TGTGCCAGCAGGGGGACAGTGGATGAAAAACTGTTTTTT.

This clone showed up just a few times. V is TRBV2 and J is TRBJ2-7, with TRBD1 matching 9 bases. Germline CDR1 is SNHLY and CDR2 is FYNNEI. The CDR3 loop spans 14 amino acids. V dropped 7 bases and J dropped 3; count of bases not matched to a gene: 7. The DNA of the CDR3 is TGTGCCAGCACCTTGACAGGGGGGGGCTACGAGCAGTACGTC. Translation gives CASTLTGGGYEQYV.

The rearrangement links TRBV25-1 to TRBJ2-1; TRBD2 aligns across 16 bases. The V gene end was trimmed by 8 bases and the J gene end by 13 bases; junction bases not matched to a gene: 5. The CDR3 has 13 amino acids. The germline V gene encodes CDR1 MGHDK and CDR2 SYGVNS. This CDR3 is CASPGLAGGQQFF. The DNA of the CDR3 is TGTGCCAGCCCGGGACTAGCGGGGGGGCAACAGTTCTTC.

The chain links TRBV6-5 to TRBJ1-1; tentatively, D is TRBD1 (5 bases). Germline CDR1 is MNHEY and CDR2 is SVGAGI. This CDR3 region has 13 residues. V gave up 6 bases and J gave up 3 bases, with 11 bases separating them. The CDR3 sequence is CASREGMYTEAFF. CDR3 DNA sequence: TGTGCCAGCAGGGAGGGGATGTACACTGAAGCTTTCTTT.

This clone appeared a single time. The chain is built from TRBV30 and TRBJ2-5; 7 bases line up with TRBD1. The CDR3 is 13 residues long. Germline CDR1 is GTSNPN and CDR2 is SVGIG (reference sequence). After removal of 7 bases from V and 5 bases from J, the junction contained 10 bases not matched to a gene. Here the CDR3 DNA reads TGTGCCTCGAAAGGGGGCCCCCCGGAGACCCAGTACTTC. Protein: CASKGGPPETQYF.

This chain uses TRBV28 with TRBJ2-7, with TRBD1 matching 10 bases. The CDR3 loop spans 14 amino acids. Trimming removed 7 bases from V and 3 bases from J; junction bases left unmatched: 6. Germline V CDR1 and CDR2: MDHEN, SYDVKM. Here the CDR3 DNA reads TGTGCCAGCAAATCCCGGGACAGGGGCTACGAGCAGTACGTC. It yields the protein CASKSRDRGYEQYV.

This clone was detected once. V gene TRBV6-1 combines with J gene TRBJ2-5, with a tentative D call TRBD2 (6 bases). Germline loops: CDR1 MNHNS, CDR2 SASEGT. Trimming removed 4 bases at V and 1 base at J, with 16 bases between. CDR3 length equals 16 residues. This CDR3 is CASSVGGTGSQETQYF. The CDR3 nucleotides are TGTGCCAGCAGTGTTGGGGGGACGGGAAGCCAAGAGACCCAGTACTTC.

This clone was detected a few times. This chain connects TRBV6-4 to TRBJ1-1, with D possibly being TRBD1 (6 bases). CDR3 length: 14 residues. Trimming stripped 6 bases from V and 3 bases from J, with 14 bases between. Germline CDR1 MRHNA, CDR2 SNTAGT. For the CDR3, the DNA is TGTGCCAGCAGACCACAGGGATGGGACACTGAAGCTTTCTTT. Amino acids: CASRPQGWDTEAFF.

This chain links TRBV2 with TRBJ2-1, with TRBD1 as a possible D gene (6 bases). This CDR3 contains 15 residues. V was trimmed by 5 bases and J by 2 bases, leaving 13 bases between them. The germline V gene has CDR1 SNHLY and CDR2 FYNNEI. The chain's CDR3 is CASSPDRRTYNEQFF. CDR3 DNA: TGTGCCAGCAGTCCGGACAGACGGACCTACAATGAGCAGTTCTTC.

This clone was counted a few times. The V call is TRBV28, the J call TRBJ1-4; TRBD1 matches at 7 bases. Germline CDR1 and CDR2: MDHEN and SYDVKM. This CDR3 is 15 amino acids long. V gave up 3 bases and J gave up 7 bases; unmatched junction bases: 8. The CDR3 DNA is TGTGCCAGCAGTTTCCGGGACAGTCAACTTGAAAAACTGTTTTTT. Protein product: CASSFRDSQLEKLFF.

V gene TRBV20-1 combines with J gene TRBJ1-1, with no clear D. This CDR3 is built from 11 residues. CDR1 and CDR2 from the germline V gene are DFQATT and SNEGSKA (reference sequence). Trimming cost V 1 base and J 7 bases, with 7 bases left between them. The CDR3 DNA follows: TGCAGTGCTAGAGTCCCAGGTGAAGCTTTCTTT. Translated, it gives CSARVPGEAFF.

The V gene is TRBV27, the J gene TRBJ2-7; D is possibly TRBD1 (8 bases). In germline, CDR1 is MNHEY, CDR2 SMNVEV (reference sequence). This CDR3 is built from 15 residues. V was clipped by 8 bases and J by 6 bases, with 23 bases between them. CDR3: CASRREDRDTAEQYF. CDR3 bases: TGTGCCAGCCGACGGGAGGACAGGGATACTGCCGAGCAGTACTTC.

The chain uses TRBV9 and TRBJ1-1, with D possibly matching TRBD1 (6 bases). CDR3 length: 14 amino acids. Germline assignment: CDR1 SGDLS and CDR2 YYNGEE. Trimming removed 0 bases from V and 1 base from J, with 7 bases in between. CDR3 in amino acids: CASSVGTANTEAFF. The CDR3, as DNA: TGTGCCAGCAGCGTAGGGACAGCGAACACTGAAGCTTTCTTT.

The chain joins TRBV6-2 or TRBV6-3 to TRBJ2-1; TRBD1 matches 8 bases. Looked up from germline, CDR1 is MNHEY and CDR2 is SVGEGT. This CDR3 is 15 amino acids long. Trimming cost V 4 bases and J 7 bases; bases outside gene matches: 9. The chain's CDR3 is CASSSTGDRLNEQFF. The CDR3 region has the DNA TGTGCCAGCAGTTCGACAGGGGACAGACTGAATGAGCAGTTCTTC.

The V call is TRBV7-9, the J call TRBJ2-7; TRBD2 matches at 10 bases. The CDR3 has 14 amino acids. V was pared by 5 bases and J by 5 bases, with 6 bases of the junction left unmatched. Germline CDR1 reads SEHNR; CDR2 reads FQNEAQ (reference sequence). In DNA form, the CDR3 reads TGTGCCAGCAGCCCTGCTAGCGGGGGCGACGAGCAGTACTTC. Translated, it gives CASSPASGGDEQYF. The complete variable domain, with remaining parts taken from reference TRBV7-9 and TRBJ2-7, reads DTGVSQNPRHKITKRGQNVTFRCDPISEHNRLYWYRQTLGQGPEFLTYFQNEAQLEKSRLLSDRFSAERPKGSFSTLEIQRTEQGDSAMYLCASSPASGGDEQYFGPGTRLTVT.

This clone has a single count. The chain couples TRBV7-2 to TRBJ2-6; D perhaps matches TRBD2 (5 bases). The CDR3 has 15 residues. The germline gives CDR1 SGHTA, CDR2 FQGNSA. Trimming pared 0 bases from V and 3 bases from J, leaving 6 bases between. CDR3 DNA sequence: TGTGCCAGCAGCTTAGCCGGGAATGGGGCCAACGTCCTGACTTTC. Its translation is CASSLAGNGANVLTF.